These T cell receptor beta chains were read from a single sample in a study of T cell repertoires in cytomegalovirus infection. TCRdb redid the calling of the reads with MiXCR, one entry per CDR3 protein. The sample carries about 600,000 distinct CDR3 sequences, around 24% recorded once. The specimen sequenced was CD8+ T cells from PBMCs. These receptors all come from a human donor in good health (CMV status not recorded). Some clones in this sample may be carry-over from other donors' samples. CDR3s include the opening cysteine and the closing phenylalanine or tryptophan. A D gene is named only where the DNA matches it firmly. The size of a clone is reported for some rows only, either as once, few or many, or as a class for expanded clones.

J gene,D gene,clone size,V gene,CDR3 protein,CDR3 DNA
TRBJ2-4,-,many,TRBV28,CASSSAGTGNIQYF,TGTGCCAGCAGTTCGGCCGGGACTGGGAACATTCAGTACTTC
TRBJ2-3,TRBD1,-,TRBV18,CASSPLGQGWDTQYF,TGTGCCAGCTCACCACTCGGACAGGGATGGGATACGCAGTATTTT
TRBJ2-5,-,few,TRBV27,CASSQWAQETQYF,TGTGCCAGCAGCCAATGGGCCCAAGAGACCCAGTACTTC
TRBJ1-1,TRBD1,-,TRBV19,CASGSRDRAVTEAFF,TGTGCCAGTGGTTCCCGGGACAGGGCGGTTACTGAAGCTTTCTTT
TRBJ1-3,-,few,TRBV28,CASSFIGNTIYF,TGTGCCAGCAGTTTTATAGGAAACACCATATATTTT
TRBJ1-2,TRBD1,-,TRBV28,CASSLTRTGLGNYGYTF,TGTGCCAGCAGTCTAACTCGGACAGGGCTTGGGAACTATGGCTACACCTTC
TRBJ1-3,TRBD1,-,TRBV20-1,CSAPNLAGTASYSGNTIYF,TGCAGTGCTCCCAACCTTGCCGGGACAGCGAGCTACTCTGGAAACACCATATATTTT
TRBJ1-1,TRBD1,once,TRBV28,CASSLYGPTGGHLTEAFF,TGTGCCAGCAGCCTATATGGCCCTACAGGGGGCCATCTCACTGAAGCTTTCTTT
TRBJ1-5,-,-,TRBV6-4,CASSDSAGLQPQHF,TGTGCCAGCAGTGACTCTGCAGGGCTTCAGCCCCAGCATTTT
TRBJ2-3,-,many,TRBV7-6,CASSYRGGPDTQYF,TGTGCCAGCAGCTACAGGGGGGGACCGGATACGCAGTATTTT
TRBJ1-2,-,-,TRBV28,CASSPRGLGGYTF,TGTGCCAGCAGCCCTCGGGGTCTAGGGGGCTACACCTTC
TRBJ1-2,TRBD1,few,TRBV20-1,CSARDRDRADYGYTF,TGCAGTGCTAGAGATCGGGACAGGGCCGACTATGGCTACACCTTC
TRBJ2-3,TRBD2,many,TRBV7-2,CASSLTSGVSSTDTQYF,TGTGCCAGCAGCCTCACTAGCGGGGTCTCTAGCACAGATACGCAGTATTTT
TRBJ2-2,-,few,TRBV3-1,CASKTPGAHAGELFF,TGTGCCAGCAAAACTCCGGGGGCGCACGCCGGGGAGCTGTTTTTT
TRBJ1-1,-,-,TRBV7-9,CASSDPTQETVSFF,TGTGCCAGCAGCGACCCGACGCAAGAAACGGTTTCTTTCTTT
TRBJ2-1,TRBD1,many,TRBV7-8,CASSNTGGNEQFF,TGTGCCAGCAGCAATACAGGGGGCAATGAGCAGTTCTTC
TRBJ2-2,TRBD1,many,TRBV7-8,CASRQTGTTGELFF,TGTGCCAGCAGACAGACAGGGACCACCGGGGAGCTGTTTTTT
TRBJ1-1,TRBD1,-,TRBV12-3/TRBV12-4,CASKAARGLEAFF,TGTGCCAGCAAGGCCGCCAGGGGGCTTGAAGCTTTCTTT
TRBJ1-1,-,many,TRBV7-9,CASNRASTEAFF,TGTGCCAGCAACAGGGCGAGCACTGAAGCTTTCTTT
TRBJ2-1,-,-,TRBV3-1,CASSQGDPRGYNEQFF,TGTGCCAGCAGCCAAGGGGACCCTAGGGGCTACAATGAGCAGTTCTTC